This TCR beta chain emerged from a study of blood T cell repertoires in COVID-19. Overall study: Whether acute or convalescent, the COVID-19 samples came from the United States, Italy and Spain. In each case, the material was cDNA or gDNA derived from T cells, B-cell-depleted T cells, or PBMCs.

CDR1 and CDR2 from the germline V gene are MNHNS and SASEGT. V lost 0 bases and J 1 base, leaving 12 bases between the germline ends. The CDR3 is made up of 16 amino acids. In the authors' methods: Cell counts per sample came from amplifying reference gene primers. TCRdb's copy holds only in-frame clones and misses some; the assay was immunoSEQ multiplex PCR. V and J calls and clone size are as listed in that table; D and trimming were resolved from the DNA. The table shows fewer than 65,000 clones, with 85% to 90% occurring only once. Seattle's enrolled individuals joined amid active infection and were then monitored longitudinally.

This TCR came from a woman between 55 and 75 years old with COVID-19, enrolled during active disease. The rearrangement joins TRBV6-1 to TRBJ1-1; D remains ambiguous. Sequenced sample: peripheral blood. The CDR3 sequence: CASSEATDSANTEAFF. Here the CDR3 DNA reads TGTGCCAGCAGTGAAGCGACGGACTCAGCGAACACTGAAGCTTTCTTT.